The 19 T cell receptor beta chains in this list originate from one sample, sequenced in a study of blood T cells in healthy people across ages (dated by TCRdb to about 2015). Receptors were amplified or captured by 5' RACE. Reads for this sample came from an Illumina HiSeq 2500. A second PCR of roughly 7 to 11 cycles was performed with a sample-barcoded 5' primer and a J-beta primer mix. TCRdb passed the public sequencing reads through fastp at Q25 and MiXCR, retaining productive beta sequences. Every entry covers one CDR3 protein and lists the most common genes and DNA from its rows. The table for this sample lists 700,000 to 950,000 distinct CDR3 sequences; approximately 39% of them were counted only once. Around 20% of the sample goes to the ten largest clones. Material: blood. Receptor source: a woman aged 60-75 years in good health.

CDR3 in amino acids: CASSGTLLAGTQYF. In DNA form, the CDR3 reads TGTGCCAGCAGCGGGACTTTACTAGCGGGAACGCAGTATTTT. The V and J genes are TRBV9 and TRBJ2-3, with 10 positions matching TRBD2. Germline V lookup: CDR1 SGDLS, CDR2 YYNGEE. V trimming: 3 bases; J trimming: 9 bases; junction bases outside the gene matches: 7. The CDR3 totals 14 residues. Drawing the rest from reference TRBV9 and TRBJ2-3, the complete variable domain is DSGVTQTPKHLITATGQRVTLRCSPRSGDLSVYWYQQSLDQGLQFLIQYYNGEERAKGNILERFSAQQFPDLHSELNLSSLELGDSALYFCASSGTLLAGTQYFGPGTRLTVL.

The table lists this clonotype with a few counts. This chain connects TRBV20-1 to TRBJ2-3; tentatively, D is TRBD2 (6 bases). Germline V gene sequence: CDR1 DFQATT, CDR2 SNEGSKA (reference sequence). V gave up 0 bases and J gave up 3 bases, with 13 bases separating them. The CDR3 extends over 15 amino acids. The CDR3 protein is CSARERLARTDTQYF. The CDR3 DNA follows: TGCAGTGCTAGAGAGAGGCTAGCGAGAACAGATACGCAGTATTTT.

This clonotype came up a few times. J is TRBJ1-4 and V is TRBV27, with 9 bases identical to TRBD1. The germline CDR1 and CDR2 sequences are MNHEY and SMNVEV (reference sequence). The trim removed 5 bases at V and 8 bases at J, leaving 6 bases unmatched. This CDR3 is built from 14 residues. The CDR3 loop is CASSTQGAGEKLFF. The CDR3 bases are TGTGCCAGCAGTACACAGGGGGCCGGGGAAAAACTGTTTTTT. The whole variable domain, filled in from reference TRBV27 and TRBJ1-4, reads EAQVTQNPRYLITVTGKKLTVTCSQNMNHEYMSWYRQDPGLGLRQIYYSMNVEVTDKGDVPEGYKVSRKEKRNFPLILESPSPNQTSLYFCASSTQGAGEKLFFGSGTQLSVL.

The chain combines TRBV29-1 with TRBJ2-7, with TRBD2 as a possible D gene (6 bases). The DNA end is more similar to TRBJ2-5, so the J call may be wrong. Germline V gene lookup returns CDR1 SQVTM and CDR2 ANQGSEA. CDR3 length: 13 residues. The CDR3 loop is CSVGSGGKETQYF. CDR3 nucleotides: TGCAGCGTTGGAAGTGGGGGGAAAGAGACCCAGTACTTC.

The V call is TRBV6-5, the J call TRBJ2-6, with D tentatively TRBD1 or TRBD2 (5 bases each). V was cut by 2 bases and J by 1 base, with 9 bases left in between. This CDR3 has 16 residues. The germline gives CDR1 MNHEY, CDR2 SVGAGI. CDR3 nucleotides: TGTGCCAGCAGTTACGGGGGTGGATCTGGGGCCAACGTCCTGACTTTC. This encodes CASSYGGGSGANVLTF.

The chain employs TRBV7-9 and TRBJ2-1; D ambiguous. The J call may be mistaken, given a closer DNA end match to TRBJ2-7. The germline CDR1 and CDR2 sequences are SEHNR and FQNEAQ (reference sequence). The CDR3 is 11 residues long. The CDR3 coding sequence is TGTGCCATTAAGAAAGGGCGCGAGCAGTACTTC. It is translated as CAIKKGREQYF.

In DNA, the CDR3 is TGTGCCAGCAGCTGGGGACAGGGGAACACTGAAGCTTTCTTT. This encodes CASSWGQGNTEAFF. V is TRBV3-1 and J is TRBJ1-1, with 9 bases lining up with TRBD1. CDR1 is LGHDT and CDR2 is YNNKEL in the germline V gene (reference sequence). V lost 5 bases, J lost 1 base, and 2 bases stayed unmatched. This CDR3 has 14 residues.

This clonotype turned up a few times. This chain links TRBV2 with TRBJ2-3, with a tentative D call TRBD2 (6 bases). This CDR3 is built from 15 residues. The V gene lost 6 bases and the J gene lost 2 bases, with 15 bases spanning the gap. Germline assignment: CDR1 SNHLY and CDR2 FYNNEI. The CDR3 DNA follows: TGTGCCAGCAGCAACATCGGGACTCTCACAGATACGCAGTATTTT. Amino acids: CASSNIGTLTDTQYF. The full variable domain, completed using reference TRBV2 and TRBJ2-3, is EPEVTQTPSHQVTQMGQEVILRCVPISNHLYFYWYRQILGQKVEFLVSFYNNEISEKSEIFDDQFSVERPDGSNFTLKIRSTKLEDSAMYFCASSNIGTLTDTQYFGPGTRLTVL.

For this clonotype: A single base separates this from a much larger clone, so it may be a read error. V is TRBV7-2 and J is TRBJ2-1, with TRBD1 matching over 9 bases. The CDR3 runs 14 residues. Germline values: CDR1 SGHTA, CDR2 FQGNSA. The V gene end was trimmed by 5 bases and the J gene end by 10 bases; junction bases not matched to a gene: 9. CDR3 loop: CASSPRTGESEQFF. CDR3 nucleotides: TGTGCCAGCAGCCCCCGGACAGGGGAGAGCGAGCAGTTCTTC.

This clonotype was detected only a few times. The chain couples TRBV20-1 to TRBJ1-5; D perhaps matches TRBD1 (5 bases). Germline V CDR1 and CDR2: DFQATT, SNEGSKA (reference sequence). This CDR3 comprises 13 residues. Trimming took off 5 bases at V and 0 bases at J, with 8 bases between the two ends. CDR3 bases: TGCAGTGCTGGACACTTTAGCAATCAGCCCCAGCATTTT. Translated, it gives CSAGHFSNQPQHF.

The chain is built from TRBV7-6 and TRBJ2-7; D remains ambiguous. V was shortened by 0 bases and J by 0 bases, with 6 bases between the two germline ends. In germline, CDR1 is SGHVS, CDR2 FNYEAQ. This CDR3 region has 14 residues. The CDR3 DNA follows: TGTGCCAGCAGCTTAGCCATTCTCTCCTACGAGCAGTACTTC. Translated: CASSLAILSYEQYF.

The chain links TRBV20-1 to TRBJ1-4; D is possibly TRBD1 (5 bases). This CDR3 has 12 residues. Germline-derived CDR1 and CDR2 are DFQATT and SNEGSKA (reference sequence). The ends were cut back, 3 bases at V and 9 bases at J, with 11 bases in the middle. The CDR3 sequence is CSASRQGKKLFF. The CDR3, as DNA: TGCAGTGCTAGTCGCCAGGGAAAAAAACTGTTTTTT.

The chain is built from TRBV20-1 and TRBJ2-1; 9 bases map to TRBD2. Germline V gives CDR1 DFQATT, CDR2 SNEGSKA (reference sequence). The CDR3 extends over 17 amino acids. The V segment lost 5 bases and the J segment 0 bases; nucleotides outside the gene matches: 11. The CDR3 region is CSAEPRTSESSYNEQFF. The CDR3 DNA sequence: TGCAGTGCTGAACCACGGACTAGCGAGAGCTCCTACAATGAGCAGTTCTTC.

A remark on this clonotype: With a much larger clone just one base away, this may be a read error. The V call is TRBV29-1, the J call TRBJ2-5, with D perhaps matching TRBD1 or TRBD2 (6 bases each). The germline CDR1 and CDR2 sequences are SQVTM and ANQGSEA. CDR3 length: 14 residues. The CDR3 bases are TGCAGCGTTGAAGACCCCAGGGGAGGAGAGATCCAGTACTTC. It translates to CSVEDPRGGEIQYF.

The chain uses TRBV20-1 and TRBJ1-1; D is undetermined. V lost 4 bases and J lost 1, with 10 bases in between. The germline CDR1 and CDR2 sequences are DFQATT and SNEGSKA (reference sequence). The CDR3 loop spans 13 amino acids. The CDR3 nucleotides are TGCAGTGCTAACCGGGATCCGAACACTGAAGCTTTCTTT. Amino acid sequence: CSANRDPNTEAFF.

The chain is built from TRBV6-2 or TRBV6-3 and TRBJ2-7; D possibly corresponds to TRBD1 (6 bases). The CDR3 extends over 14 amino acids. Between the trimmed V and J ends, which lost 6 bases and 5 bases, there was a span of 17 bases. In germline, CDR1 is MNHEY, CDR2 SVGEGT. This chain's CDR3 is CASSIQGPVDEQYF. The DNA of the CDR3 is TGTGCCAGCAGCATACAGGGTCCCGTGGACGAGCAGTACTTC.

This clonotype was seen repeatedly, ten times or more. The rearrangement joins TRBV20-1 to TRBJ1-1; D is uncertain. The germline V gene has CDR1 DFQATT and CDR2 SNEGSKA (reference sequence). The CDR3 runs 13 residues. V was cut by 0 bases and J by 0 bases, with 5 bases left in between. This CDR3 is CSARDPMNTEAFF. In nucleotides, the CDR3 is TGCAGTGCTAGAGATCCAATGAACACTGAAGCTTTCTTT.

The chain uses TRBV19 and TRBJ2-3; 9 bases are a match to TRBD1. The CDR3 totals 14 residues. V dropped 6 bases and J dropped 7; count of bases not matched to a gene: 8. Germline lookup yields CDR1 LNHDA and CDR2 SQIVND (reference sequence). CDR3 in amino acids: CASRTGTGTNTQYF. DNA for the CDR3: TGTGCCAGTAGGACCGGGACAGGGACAAATACGCAGTATTTT.

The chain combines TRBV3-1 with TRBJ2-6; no clear D. The ends were cut back, 8 bases at V and 0 bases at J, with 5 bases in the middle. Per germline, CDR1 LGHDT and CDR2 YNNKEL (reference sequence). This CDR3 has 13 amino acids. The CDR3 protein is CASDISGANVLTF. The CDR3 nucleotides are TGTGCCAGCGATATCTCTGGGGCCAACGTCCTGACTTTC.